This TCR beta chain appears in the sequencing data of a study of control samples from healthy donors and cancer patients. Produced via immunoSEQ multiplex PCR; TCRdb's table is partial and in-frame only. The table has about 120,000 clones, more than 75% seen once. The V gene's germline CDR1 is LGHDT and CDR2 YNNKEL (reference sequence). Trimming pared 3 bases from V and 1 base from J, leaving 9 bases between. The CDR3 consists of 14 residues. Sequenced material: blood. The TCR originated in a man between 25 and 39 years old in good health. The chain recombines TRBV3-1 (or the pseudogene TRBV3-2) with TRBJ1-1, with D unclear. The CDR3, as DNA: TGTGCCAGCAGCCATAACGGACCGAACACTGAAGCTTTCTTT. Its translation is CASSHNGPNTEAFF.